The next 2 T cell receptor beta chains were all read from a single sample in a study of blood T cell repertoires in COVID-19. Libraries were prepared by immunoSEQ multiplex PCR; TCRdb keeps only in-frame clonotypes and omits some of them. The sample has about 140,000 clones, roughly 83% seen once; the top ten hold more than 4.5%. The sample comprised PBMCs or T cells enriched from blood (not recorded which). Receptor source: a man aged 65-85 years who had been exposed to COVID-19.

The sample holds one count of this clone. The J gene is TRBJ1-1, the V gene TRBV6-2 or TRBV6-3; D is uncertain. CDR1 is MNHEY, CDR2 SVGEGT, per germline. The CDR3 covers 11 residues. Trimming removed 5 bases at V and 8 bases at J, with 9 bases between. The CDR3 spells CASSGLREAFF. In nucleotides, the CDR3 is TGTGCCAGCAGTGGACTTAGGGAAGCTTTCTTT.

V usage is TRBV2 and J usage is TRBJ2-1, with 8 positions matching TRBD2. Germline loops: CDR1 SNHLY, CDR2 FYNNEI. This CDR3 contains 15 residues. V dropped 3 bases and J dropped 6; count of bases not matched to a gene: 7. The DNA for the CDR3 is TGTGCCAGCAGTGAGAAGACGGGAGGGAGCAATGAGCAGTTCTTC. Encoded protein: CASSEKTGGSNEQFF.